This is a list of T cell receptor beta chains from one sample in a study of T cell clonotyping in hematopoietic cell transplantation. The data were produced by immunoSEQ multiplex PCR, yet TCRdb's version contains in-frame clones alone and is incomplete. The data hold approximately 12,000 clones, with about 91% observed a single time. Sequences were derived from PBMCs, sampled 100 days after allogeneic stem cell transplant. All receptors derive from a female patient aged 60 or older who had an allogeneic stem cell transplant from an unrelated donor, so the T cells may come from the graft donor. Some clones in this sample may be carry-over from other donors' samples. Both conserved end residues are trimmed from each CDR3. Clone size, where shown, is once, few, many, or a class for clones that have expanded.

ASSPMGADKEGQY TRBJ2-7 TRBV27 13 NA
ASREGSYEQY TRBJ2-7 TRBV13 10 NA
ASSFDKAF TRBJ1-1 TRBV28 8 NA
SGKAPQRGTEAF TRBJ1-1 TRBV29-1 12 NA
ASSPSLLAYEQY TRBJ2-7 TRBV9 12 NA
SADSGETNPYEQY TRBJ2-7 TRBV29-1 13 large
ASSLKQGYTDTQY TRBJ2-3 TRBV13 13 NA
AISVGGGRNNEQF TRBJ2-1 TRBV10-3 13 NA
ASSEWAVYEQY TRBJ2-7 TRBV2 11 NA
ASSYYRGWYTDTQY TRBJ2-3 TRBV6-5 14 NA
ASGGDRGLGHEQY TRBJ2-7 TRBV6-1 13 NA
ASSQGRGSSYEQY TRBJ2-7 TRBV4-3 13 NA
ASSSPGRGGTYNEQF TRBJ2-1 TRBV7-8 15 NA
ASTRYSYNEQF TRBJ2-1 TRBV6-1 11 NA
ASSAAYRGSTEAF TRBJ1-1 TRBV9 13 NA
ASRYQSDQPQH TRBJ1-5 TRBV2 11 NA
AWSLTGVPASYEQY TRBJ2-7 TRBV30 14 NA
ASSTQGYTEAF TRBJ1-1 TRBV19 11 NA
ASSHGTSGRDYEQY TRBJ2-7 TRBV4-3 14 NA
ASSTGPNTGELF TRBJ2-2 TRBV5-8 12 NA
ASRPDPGSNQPQH TRBJ1-5 TRBV28 13 NA
ASSLGRNEQF TRBJ2-1 TRBV27 10 NA
ASDMNDRVGNGYT TRBJ1-2 TRBV19 13 NA
ASARTKETQY TRBJ2-5 TRBV5-5 10 NA
ASSPGTPSFTEAF TRBJ1-1 TRBV28 13 once
ASSPRQDNQPQH TRBJ1-5 TRBV5-5 12 NA
ASSRAHYEQY TRBJ2-7 TRBV5-4 10 NA
ASSFSRLLDTQY TRBJ2-3 TRBV7-2 12 NA
ASSQDRTGSNEQY TRBJ2-7 TRBV4-1 13 NA
ASSQERGNTGELF TRBJ2-2 TRBV4-2 13 NA
ASSSLSGNTIY TRBJ1-3 TRBV27 11 NA
SVDGQSHNEQF TRBJ2-1 TRBV29-1 11 NA
ASSPTGVPGELF TRBJ2-2 TRBV25-1 12 NA
ASTGQGETQY TRBJ2-5 TRBV6-1 10 NA
ASSVELAETDTQY TRBJ2-3 TRBV9 13 NA
ASSSGTVYGYT TRBJ1-2 TRBV7-2 11 NA
ASSLPGTSGNIQY TRBJ2-4 TRBV14 13 NA
ASSLVGQSYGYT TRBJ1-2 TRBV5-8 12 NA
ASSAGTGADTQY TRBJ2-3 TRBV9 12 NA
ASSPDATELSGANVLT TRBJ2-6 TRBV28 16 NA